The rows below give T cell receptor beta chains drawn from one sample of a study of T cell responses to AZD1222 COVID-19 vaccine. Clones were sequenced by immunoSEQ multiplex PCR, and TCRdb holds only the in-frame ones, with some missing. The repertoire has tens of thousands of clones, roughly 90% of them found once; the top ten carry over 2%. This specimen consisted of peripheral blood, obtained on day 0 of AZD1222 vaccination. The receptors derive from an adult in good health. Each CDR3 is given with its conserved first and last residue. Fields, in order: D gene, V gene, J gene, clone size, CDR3 protein, CDR3 DNA. D genes are given only for firm matches. Some rows have no size entry. The others give once, few or many, or a class for an expanded clone.

-,TRBV5-1,TRBJ1-2,-,CASSGGEGYGYTF,TGCGCCAGCAGCGGCGGGGAGGGCTATGGCTACACCTTC
-,TRBV10-3,TRBJ1-1,-,CATTKQGSTEAFF,TGTGCCACAACTAAACAGGGAAGCACTGAAGCTTTCTTT
-,TRBV10-3,TRBJ1-1,-,CAIRVDEKEAFF,TGTGCCATCAGGGTGGACGAGAAGGAAGCTTTCTTT
-,TRBV29-1,TRBJ1-2,-,CSVRGNYGYTF,TGCAGCGTTCGGGGTAACTATGGCTACACCTTC
-,TRBV5-6,TRBJ2-7,few,CASSTPAGDEQYF,TGTGCCAGCAGCACCCCAGCCGGGGACGAGCAGTACTTC
-,TRBV27,TRBJ2-7,once,CASSLNRDSYEQYF,TGTGCCAGCAGTTTAAACAGAGACTCCTACGAGCAGTACTTC
TRBD1,TRBV7-8,TRBJ1-1,-,CASSSPTGPSTEAFF,TGTGCCAGCAGCTCCCCGACAGGGCCGAGCACTGAAGCTTTCTTT
-,TRBV7-9,TRBJ1-2,-,CASSSRDAWATESYGYTF,TGTGCCAGCAGCTCCCGGGACGCCTGGGCAACGGAATCCTATGGCTACACCTTC
TRBD1,TRBV11-2,TRBJ1-2,once,CASSLLGTGGTGYTF,TGTGCCAGCAGCTTACTGGGGACAGGGGGAACTGGCTACACCTTC
-,TRBV27,TRBJ1-2,-,CASSYGGLPYGYTF,TGTGCCAGCAGTTATGGGGGCCTACCCTATGGCTACACCTTC
TRBD2,TRBV7-6,TRBJ2-1,-,CASSLAGGFNEQFF,TGTGCCAGCAGCTTGGCGGGGGGGTTTAATGAGCAGTTCTTC
-,TRBV2,TRBJ1-1,-,CASRETGIEAFF,TGTGCCAGCAGAGAAACAGGGATCGAAGCTTTCTTT
-,TRBV2,TRBJ2-2,-,CASSDETSTGELFF,TGTGCCAGCAGTGATGAGACCTCAACCGGGGAGCTGTTTTTT
TRBD1,TRBV6-5,TRBJ2-5,-,CASRDRGRPPYF,TGTGCCAGCAGGGACAGGGGGCGTCCTCCGTACTTC
-,TRBV15,TRBJ2-5,-,CATSRDKGGEETQYF,TGTGCCACCAGCAGAGATAAAGGGGGTGAAGAGACCCAGTACTTC
TRBD2,TRBV6-4,TRBJ2-2,-,CASSDSAGGPGELFF,TGTGCCAGCAGTGACTCAGCGGGAGGGCCCGGGGAGCTGTTTTTT
-,TRBV16,TRBJ1-1,-,CASSHYQGSSTEAFF,TGTGCCAGCAGCCACTACCAGGGGTCGAGCACTGAAGCTTTCTTT
-,TRBV7-3,TRBJ1-1,-,CASSLLGSNTEAFF,TGTGCCAGCAGCTTATTAGGGTCGAACACTGAAGCTTTCTTT
-,TRBV14,TRBJ1-2,few,CASSSFRANYGYTF,TGTGCCAGCAGCTCATTCAGAGCTAACTATGGCTACACCTTC
TRBD1,TRBV28,TRBJ1-1,-,CASSLYRGRIGNTEAFF,TGTGCCAGCAGTTTATACAGGGGGCGGATAGGGAACACTGAAGCTTTCTTT
TRBD2,TRBV6-4,TRBJ2-3,-,CASSDGTSGGAPDTQYF,TGTGCCAGCAGTGACGGAACTAGCGGGGGGGCCCCAGATACGCAGTATTTT
TRBD1,TRBV7-9,TRBJ2-5,-,CASRPRTGEETQYF,TGTGCCAGCAGACCCCGGACAGGGGAAGAGACCCAGTACTTC
-,TRBV5-6,TRBJ1-5,-,CASSSRGGNQPQHF,TGTGCCAGCAGCTCCAGGGGTGGCAATCAGCCCCAGCATTTT
-,TRBV19,TRBJ1-6,-,CASSPGSNSPLHF,TGTGCCAGTAGTCCTGGCAGTAATTCACCCCTCCACTTT
-,TRBV18,TRBJ2-1,-,CASSPTRQVGTYNEQFF,TGTGCCAGCTCACCGACTCGGCAGGTAGGGACCTACAATGAGCAGTTCTTC
-,TRBV29-1,TRBJ1-1,once,CGGGTEAFF,TGCGGAGGGGGTACTGAAGCTTTCTTT
-,TRBV7-3,TRBJ1-1,-,CASSLTGVTEAFF,TGTGCCAGCAGCTTAACAGGGGTGACTGAAGCTTTCTTT
TRBD2,TRBV19,TRBJ2-1,-,CASSRTSGPSSYNEQFF,TGTGCCAGTAGTCGGACTAGCGGGCCAAGCTCCTACAATGAGCAGTTCTTC
TRBD2,TRBV9,TRBJ2-7,once,CASSVGPPGGYEQYF,TGTGCCAGCAGCGTAGGACCTCCGGGGGGCTACGAGCAGTACTTC
-,TRBV7-9,TRBJ2-1,-,CASSLGYDEQFF,TGTGCCAGCAGCTTAGGGTATGATGAGCAGTTCTTC
-,TRBV7-2,TRBJ1-1,-,CASSLKGWATEAFF,TGTGCCAGCAGCTTAAAGGGTTGGGCGACTGAAGCTTTCTTT
-,TRBV19,TRBJ1-5,once,CASSMLAGRSNQPQHF,TGTGCCAGTAGTATGTTGGCAGGACGGAGCAATCAGCCCCAGCATTTT
-,TRBV15,TRBJ2-7,-,CATSRDDSGPYEQYF,TGTGCCACCAGCAGAGATGACAGCGGCCCCTACGAGCAGTACTTC
-,TRBV6-1,TRBJ1-3,-,CASSDKSRNTIYF,TGTGCCAGCAGTGATAAGTCACGAAACACCATATATTTT
-,TRBV5-4,TRBJ2-3,-,CASSLAAGQNTDTQYF,TGTGCCAGCAGCTTGGCGGCTGGACAGAACACAGATACGCAGTATTTT
-,TRBV3-1/TRBV3-2,TRBJ1-1,-,CASSPDLGTEAFF,TGTGCCAGCAGCCCTGATTTGGGCACTGAAGCTTTCTTT
-,TRBV6-6,TRBJ2-6,once,CASSPSRWGRGANVLTF,TGTGCCAGCAGTCCCTCCCGATGGGGGAGGGGGGCCAACGTCCTGACTTTC
-,TRBV9,TRBJ2-2,-,CASSVDLGGSGELFF,TGTGCCAGCAGCGTAGACCTAGGGGGGAGCGGGGAGCTGTTTTTT
-,TRBV5-6,TRBJ2-4,-,CASSLLEGKAVGKNIQYF,TGTGCCAGCAGCTTGTTGGAGGGTAAGGCGGTGGGCAAAAACATTCAGTACTTC
-,TRBV27,TRBJ1-2,-,CASSFLGARGLSGYTF,TGTGCCAGCAGTTTCTTGGGAGCCCGAGGTCTATCTGGCTACACCTTC
-,TRBV5-1,TRBJ1-2,-,CASSLGQSNYGYTF,TGCGCCAGCAGCCTCGGACAGAGTAACTATGGCTACACCTTC